This T cell receptor (beta chain) derives from a study of CD8 T cells in Susac syndrome. This CDR3 region has 15 residues. The germline V gene encodes CDR1 GTSNPN and CDR2 SVGIG (reference sequence). Deletions cut 0 bases from V and 9 bases from J, with 18 bases between. It was with random hexamers that roughly 0.5 to 1 ug RNA was reverse transcribed. Coverage of TCR beta CDR3 amplification by immunoSEQ multiplex PCR extended to 54 Vbeta and 13 Jbeta. MiXCR was run by TCRdb on the immunoSEQ multiplex PCR reads, yielding one entry per CDR3 protein. The sample has about 89,000 distinct CDR3 sequences; 85% to 95% are singletons. TCR beta sequences were obtained from blood CD8+ and CD4+ T cells.

Input material: CD8+ T cells from PBMCs. The chain employs TRBV30 and TRBJ2-1; tentatively, D is TRBD1 or TRBD2 (7 bases each). This receptor was identified in a human donor in good health. The CDR3 spells CAWSVVTGRGGEQFF. The CDR3 nucleotides read TGTGCCTGGAGTGTCGTGACAGGGAGGGGAGGTGAGCAGTTCTTC. The whole variable domain, filled in from reference TRBV30 and TRBJ2-1, reads SQTIHQWPATLVQPVGSPLSLECTVEGTSNPNLYWYRQAAGRGLQLLFYSVGIGQISSEVPQNLSASRPQDRQFILSSKKLLLSDSGFYLCAWSVVTGRGGEQFFGPGTRLTVL.